This entry lists 2 T cell receptor beta chains sequenced from one sample in a study of T cells expressing NK-cell markers. Following a re-call of the 5' RACE reads, TCRdb has one entry per CDR3 protein and lacks DNA. In total, the table holds hundreds of thousands of distinct CDR3 sequences. The sample taken for sequencing was blood T cells: a sorted CD56 or NKG2C T cell subset, CD4+ or CD8+ T cells, or bulk PBMC T cells (not recorded which). The receptors come from a man aged 18 to 69 in good health.

The chain recombines TRBV3-1 with TRBJ1-5. This CDR3 spans 16 amino acids. Germline CDR1 and CDR2: LGHDT and YNNKEL (reference sequence). This CDR3 is CASSPGTSYSNQPQHF.

The V gene is TRBV2, the J gene TRBJ2-6; there is no DNA to check the TCRdb D call of TRBD1. Germline V lookup: CDR1 SNHLY, CDR2 FYNNEI. The CDR3 is 15 residues long. This CDR3 is CASQTTVSGANVLTF. Looking up the rest from reference TRBV2 and TRBJ2-6 gives the full variable domain: EPEVTQTPSHQVTQMGQEVILRCVPISNHLYFYWYRQILGQKVEFLVSFYNNEISEKSEIFDDQFSVERPDGSNFTLKIRSTKLEDSAMYFCASQTTVSGANVLTFGAGSRLTVL.